The 4 T cell receptor beta chains below all came from one sample that was sequenced in a study of blood T cells in healthy people across ages. A second PCR, run for roughly 7 to 11 cycles, used a sample-barcoded 5' primer plus a J-beta primer mix. Using its own MiXCR run on the 5' RACE reads, TCRdb lists one record per CDR3 protein. The sample includes roughly 1,300,000 distinct CDR3 sequences, around 59% of them seen just once. What was sequenced was blood. These receptor sequences come from a man aged 18 to 30 in good health.

The genes are TRBV11-2 and TRBJ2-4; D tentatively fits TRBD1 or TRBD2 (6 bases each). The J call may be faulty, since TRBJ2-5 better matches the DNA end. This CDR3 is built from 15 residues. The V gene's germline CDR1 is SGHAT and CDR2 FQNNGV. The CDR3 DNA follows: TGTGCCAGCAGCTTAGGACAGACAGGAGGGGAGACCCAGTACTTC. This sequence encodes CASSLGQTGGETQYF.

The chain employs TRBV2 and TRBJ2-5; no reliable D call. CDR3 length equals 12 residues. The V gene lost 8 bases and the J gene lost 5 bases, with 12 bases spanning the gap. Germline CDR1 is SNHLY and CDR2 is FYNNEI. The CDR3 DNA follows: TGTGCCAGCGCGCTTGTAAGGGAGACCCAGTACTTC. Residues: CASALVRETQYF.

The chain carries TRBV21-1 and TRBJ2-7; TRBD1 is the table's D call and was not checked against the DNA. TRBV21-1 constitutes a pseudogene. The CDR3 spans 12 residues. The CDR3 is CASSKDRAVQYF. Written as DNA, the CDR3 is TGTGCCAGCAGCAAAGACAGGGCTGTGCAGTACTTC.

The chain recombines TRBV29-1 with TRBJ2-3, with 7 bases matching TRBD1. The germline gives CDR1 SQVTM, CDR2 ANQGSEA. This CDR3 is built from 12 residues. Trimming took 6 bases from V and 5 from J; bases not matched to a gene: 5. The CDR3 region has the DNA TGCAGCGTCCAATCAGGGGGAGATACGCAGTATTTT. Amino acid sequence: CSVQSGGDTQYF.